One sample yielded the 22 T cell receptor beta chains listed below, sequenced in a study of OX40 agonist ivuxolimab in advanced cancers. Library preparation used the immunoSEQ multiplex PCR assay. This is the immuneACCESS table as TCRdb keeps it, with only in-frame sequences that have V and J called. A part of the clones is gone; compared with another copy, unresolved V genes explain less than half, and the rest is unexplained. The sample has roughly 100,000 clones on record, 75% to 95% of them singletons. Together, the top ten hold approximately 0.5% of the sample. The sequenced sample was CD4+ or CD8+ T cells sorted from blood, obtained in a trial of the OX40 agonist ivuxolimab. These receptors were obtained from an adult with an advanced solid tumor such as melanoma, head and neck, liver or kidney cancer.

V is TRBV9 and J is TRBJ2-3, with TRBD2 matching 15 bases. Germline V gene lookup returns CDR1 SGDLS and CDR2 YYNGEE. This CDR3 is 19 amino acids long. The V gene end was trimmed by 3 bases and the J gene end by 6 bases; junction bases not matched to a gene: 14. The CDR3 reads CASSATGTSGGTTRDTQYF. CDR3 sequence (DNA): TGTGCCAGCAGCGCAACCGGGACTAGCGGGGGGACCACTAGGGATACGCAGTATTTT.

The rearrangement uses TRBV18 and TRBJ1-2; D is possibly TRBD1 (5 bases). The CDR3 is 13 amino acids. V was shortened by 3 bases and J by 6 bases, with 11 bases between the two germline ends. CDR1 and CDR2 from the germline V gene are KGHSH and LQKENI. The CDR3, as DNA: TGTGCCAGCTCACCCCGGGACGGGGATGGCTACACCTTC. Protein product: CASSPRDGDGYTF.

The rearrangement links TRBV2 to TRBJ1-2, with D perhaps matching TRBD1 (5 bases). Per germline, CDR1 SNHLY and CDR2 FYNNEI. The CDR3 totals 12 residues. V was pared by 6 bases and J by 7 bases, with 12 bases between. The CDR3 nucleotides are TGTGCCAGCAGGGCCCTGGGGGGTGGCTACACCTTC. This encodes CASRALGGGYTF.

The chain is built from TRBV28 and TRBJ1-3; D may be TRBD1 (6 bases). From germline, CDR1 is MDHEN and CDR2 SYDVKM. The CDR3 is 17 amino acids. V was pared by 2 bases and J by 0 bases, with 14 bases between. The CDR3 region is CASSLGGGLHSGNTIYF. Here the CDR3 DNA reads TGTGCCAGCAGTTTAGGAGGGGGTTTGCACTCTGGAAACACCATATATTTT.

The chain combines TRBV6-6 with TRBJ2-2; D gene uncertain. The CDR3 covers 15 residues. V shed 2 bases and J shed 0 bases, with 7 bases lying between them. Germline V CDR1 and CDR2: MNHNY, SVGAGI (reference sequence). The CDR3 reads CASSYRAANTGELFF. The CDR3 DNA follows: TGTGCCAGCAGTTACCGGGCAGCGAACACCGGGGAGCTGTTTTTT.

The chain links TRBV7-2 to TRBJ1-3; D gene uncertain. CDR1 and CDR2 from the germline V gene are SGHTA and FQGNSA. This CDR3 has 15 amino acids. With 1 base removed from V and 1 base from J, the gap between germline ends came to 8 bases. This CDR3 is CASSLVGGSGNTIYF. The CDR3 region has the DNA TGTGCCAGCAGCTTAGTTGGCGGGTCTGGAAACACCATATATTTT.

The CDR3 protein is CASSFFDPSTDTQYF. CDR3 DNA sequence: TGCGCCAGCAGCTTCTTTGATCCTAGCACAGATACGCAGTATTTT. The rearrangement uses TRBV5-1 and TRBJ2-3; no reliable D call. V was trimmed by 2 bases and J by 0 bases, leaving 10 bases between them. The CDR3 totals 15 residues. CDR1 SGHRS and CDR2 YFSETQ come from the germline V gene.

The chain has TRBV6-4 and TRBJ1-6; D gene ambiguous. Between the trimmed V and J ends, which lost 4 bases and 7 bases, there was a span of 8 bases. The CDR3 covers 13 residues. Germline-derived CDR1 and CDR2 are MRHNA and SNTAGT. CDR3 sequence reads: CASSAVVNSPLHF. The CDR3 bases are TGTGCCAGCAGTGCTGTGGTAAATTCACCCCTCCACTTT.

J is TRBJ2-7 and V is TRBV5-4; maybe TRBD1 (5 bases). CDR3 length: 13 amino acids. V dropped 1 base and J dropped 1 base, with 6 bases sitting between them. Germline assignment: CDR1 SGHNT and CDR2 YYREEE (reference sequence). CDR3 amino acids: CASSLQGSYEQYF. The CDR3 DNA reads TGTGCCAGCAGCTTGCAGGGTTCCTACGAGCAGTACTTC.

This clone appeared once. The chain has TRBV11-3 and TRBJ2-5; a possible D gene is TRBD1 (5 bases). The CDR3 is made up of 13 amino acids. Germline CDR1 and CDR2: SGHNT and YENEEA. Trimming stripped 1 base from V and 2 bases from J, with 5 bases between. This chain's CDR3 is CASSLGQQETQYF. CDR3 sequence (DNA): TGTGCCAGCAGCTTAGGACAGCAAGAGACCCAGTACTTC.

This clone was recorded only once. The rearrangement links TRBV7-2 to TRBJ2-2; D uncertain. V dropped 6 bases and J dropped 2 bases, with 4 bases sitting between them. The CDR3 loop spans 12 amino acids. CDR1 is SGHTA and CDR2 is FQGNSA in the germline V gene. The CDR3 nucleotides are TGTGCCAGCAGTAAAAACACCGGGGAGCTGTTTTTT. Amino acid sequence: CASSKNTGELFF.

This sequence joins TRBV5-1 and TRBJ2-6; TRBD2 aligns across 7 bases. CDR1 and CDR2 (germline): SGHRS, YFSETQ. CDR3 length: 20 residues. V was clipped by 0 bases and J by 0 bases; unmatched bases: 12. CDR3 sequence: CASSLGREGQAGSGANVLTF. CDR3 nucleotide sequence: TGCGCCAGCAGCTTGGGAAGGGAGGGTCAGGCAGGCTCTGGGGCCAACGTCCTGACTTTC.

This rearrangement joins TRBV6-1 to TRBJ1-1; no definite D call. The CDR3 totals 15 residues. The V end lost 6 bases, the J end lost 0 bases, and 14 bases lay between the germline ends. Germline CDR1 reads MNHNS; CDR2 reads SASEGT. This CDR3 is CASRRQHSLNTEAFF. Here the CDR3 DNA reads TGTGCCAGCAGGAGGCAACATTCTTTGAACACTGAAGCTTTCTTT.

The rearrangement joins TRBV5-1 to TRBJ2-2, with D perhaps TRBD1 (6 bases). Per germline, CDR1 SGHRS and CDR2 YFSETQ. The CDR3 totals 16 residues. The V end was cut by 0 bases, the J end by 2 bases, with 11 bases between. CDR3 loop: CASSLDSGANTGELFF. CDR3 DNA: TGCGCCAGCAGCTTGGACTCAGGGGCTAACACCGGGGAGCTGTTTTTT.

The gene calls are TRBV28 and TRBJ1-5; TRBD1 matches 7 bases. CDR1 is MDHEN and CDR2 is SYDVKM in the germline V gene. The V and J ends lost 6 bases and 6 bases, in that order; junction bases with no gene match: 8. This CDR3 contains 14 residues. CDR3 amino acids: CASRPTGAGQPQHF. The CDR3 nucleotides are TGTGCCAGCAGGCCTACAGGGGCCGGTCAGCCCCAGCATTTT.

The genes are TRBV28 and TRBJ1-2, with a possible D match to TRBD1 (5 bases). The V end lost 7 bases, the J end lost 7 bases, and 13 bases lay between the germline ends. The CDR3 covers 12 residues. Germline-derived CDR1 and CDR2 are MDHEN and SYDVKM. The CDR3, as DNA: TGTGCCAGCATCTCGACAGCCGCTGGCTACACCTTC. Translating gives CASISTAAGYTF.

V usage is TRBV7-9 and J usage is TRBJ2-3; D ambiguous. Germline values: CDR1 SEHNR, CDR2 FQNEAQ (reference sequence). This CDR3 has 14 amino acids. V lost 5 bases and J lost 6, with 15 bases in between. DNA for the CDR3: TGTGCCAGCAGCCCGGGTGTGACTGGCGATACGCAGTATTTT. Its protein is CASSPGVTGDTQYF.

V and J are TRBV6-5 and TRBJ2-1; D not certain. The CDR3 runs to 15 residues. Trimming shortened V by 5 bases and J by 0 bases, and 11 bases separated the two germline ends. Per germline, CDR1 MNHEY and CDR2 SVGAGI. The CDR3 is CASSRTSSSYNEQFF. The DNA for the CDR3 is TGTGCCAGCAGTCGTACATCGAGCTCCTACAATGAGCAGTTCTTC.

The rearrangement joins TRBV7-2 to TRBJ2-5; D is undetermined. Between the trimmed V and J ends, which lost 5 bases and 3 bases, there was a span of 10 bases. The CDR3 has 13 residues. Germline V gene data show CDR1 as SGHTA and CDR2 as FQGNSA. Written as DNA, the CDR3 is TGTGCCAGCAGCCCAGGACCAGAAGAGACCCAGTACTTC. Its translation: CASSPGPEETQYF. The variable domain in full, completed from reference TRBV7-2 and TRBJ2-5, reads GAGVSQSPSNKVTEKGKDVELRCDPISGHTALYWYRQSLGQGLEFLIYFQGNSAPDKSGLPSDRFSAERTGGSVSTLTIQRTQQEDSAVYLCASSPGPEETQYFGPGTRLLVL.

The CDR3 here is CASSPRQLSSNTGELFF. The CDR3 DNA follows: TGTGCCAGCTCACCCCGGCAGCTAAGCTCGAACACCGGGGAGCTGTTTTTT. The chain has TRBV18 and TRBJ2-2; D is undetermined. CDR3 length: 17 residues. With 3 bases removed from V and 0 bases from J, the gap between germline ends came to 14 bases. Germline V lookup: CDR1 KGHSH, CDR2 LQKENI.

The chain uses TRBV28 and TRBJ2-7, with a possible D match to TRBD1 (6 bases). Germline-derived CDR1 and CDR2 are MDHEN and SYDVKM. Trimming shortened V by 7 bases and J by 0 bases, and 7 bases separated the two germline ends. This CDR3 spans 12 amino acids. This chain's CDR3 is CASMDSSYEQYF. The CDR3, as DNA: TGTGCCAGCATGGACAGCTCCTACGAGCAGTACTTC.

CDR3 amino acids: CASSLRGLADTQYF. In DNA, the CDR3 is TGTGCCAGCAGCTTAAGGGGACTAGCGGATACGCAGTATTTT. V and J are TRBV7-3 and TRBJ2-3, with TRBD2 identical over 10 bases. CDR3 size: 14 residues. V was pared by 1 base and J by 6 bases, with 1 base of the junction left unmatched. Germline lookup yields CDR1 SGHTA and CDR2 FQGTGA.